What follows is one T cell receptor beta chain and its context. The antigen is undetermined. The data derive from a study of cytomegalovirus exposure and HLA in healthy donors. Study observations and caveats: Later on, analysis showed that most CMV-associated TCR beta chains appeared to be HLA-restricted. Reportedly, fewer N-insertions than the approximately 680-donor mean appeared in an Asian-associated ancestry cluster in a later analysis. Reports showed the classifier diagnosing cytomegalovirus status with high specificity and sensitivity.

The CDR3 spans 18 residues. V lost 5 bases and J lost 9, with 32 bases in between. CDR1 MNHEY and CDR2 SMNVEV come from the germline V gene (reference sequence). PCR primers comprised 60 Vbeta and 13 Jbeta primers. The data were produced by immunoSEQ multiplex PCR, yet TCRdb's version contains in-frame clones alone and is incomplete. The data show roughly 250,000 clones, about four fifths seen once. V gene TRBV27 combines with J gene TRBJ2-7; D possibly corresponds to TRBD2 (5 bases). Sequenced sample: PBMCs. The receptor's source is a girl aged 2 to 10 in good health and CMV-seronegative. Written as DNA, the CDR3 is TGTGCCAGCAGTCACCTTTATGTATTCGGGAAATTCGGACGAGGGCAGTACTTC. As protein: CASSHLYVFGKFGRGQYF.